This TCR beta chain was obtained from a study of blood T cell repertoires in COVID-19. Study-wide context: The United States, Italy and Spain were the sources of the acute and convalescent COVID-19 samples. The cDNA or gDNA used as material had been derived from T cells, B-cell-depleted T cells, or PBMCs.

In the study's own analysis: Reference gene primer amplification yielded estimated nucleated cell counts. The data were produced by immunoSEQ multiplex PCR, yet TCRdb's version contains in-frame clones alone and is incomplete. The V and J calls and the clone size are those of that table, but D and trimming were determined from the DNA. The table records tens of thousands of clones, around 86% of them present only once. Source material: peripheral blood. The clonotype comes from a human donor in a cohort sampled during active COVID-19.

CDR3 nucleotides: TGTGCTAGTGGTTTGGTTTCCGAGACTAGCGGGGAATACAATGAGCAGTTCTTC. Translating it yields CASGLVSETSGEYNEQFF. The rearrangement links TRBV12-5 to TRBJ2-1, with 11 bases matching TRBD2. Germline trimming cut 0 bases from V and 4 bases from J; bases unmatched to any gene: 8. Per the germline V gene, CDR1 is LGHNT and CDR2 is FRNRAP. CDR3 length equals 18 residues.